This entry features one T cell receptor beta chain sequence. Its antigen is undetermined. Sequenced by immunoSEQ multiplex PCR; TCRdb stores in-frame clones only, minus some. The table includes about 150,000 clones, approximately 90% detected once. The sample originates from a study of T cell responses to AZD1222 COVID-19 vaccine. General study results and limits: Sampling that yielded the repertoires occurred only after the peak T cell response.

The CDR3 totals 16 residues. CDR1 is SEHNR and CDR2 is FQNEAQ in the germline V gene (reference sequence). Trimming took off 1 base at V and 3 bases at J, with 15 bases between the two ends. The source material was peripheral blood, sampled on day 0 of AZD1222 vaccination. V usage is TRBV7-9 and J usage is TRBJ1-1, with D possibly matching TRBD1 (5 bases). The TCR sequence derives from an adult in good health. Written as DNA, the CDR3 is TGTGCCAGCAGCTTAGGTACGAGGGGCCGCCACACTGAAGCTTTCTTT. It codes for CASSLGTRGRHTEAFF.